The rows below give T cell receptor beta chains drawn from one sample of a study of T-cell memory formation after mild COVID-19. From the 5' RACE reads, TCRdb called clonotypes with MiXCR, one entry per CDR3 protein. The sample lists 500,000 to 600,000 distinct CDR3 sequences; more than 15% were seen once. The sequenced sample consisted of PBMCs or a T cell subset sorted from them (not recorded which). These receptors were taken from an adult woman who had mild COVID-19 (a few samples of this study predate the infection). Cell type and time point are not known. CDR3s include the opening cysteine and the closing phenylalanine or tryptophan. The order of the fields is J gene, V gene, D gene, clone size, CDR3 DNA, CDR3 protein. The D gene is left open where the match is weak. Part of the rows lack a size; the others show once, few, many or a class for expanded clones.

j_gene: TRBJ1-1; v_gene: TRBV5-6; d_gene: NA; abundance: NA; CDR3nt: TGTGCCAGCAGCCTGGGATGGGGGAACACTGAAGCTTTCTTT; CDR3aa: CASSLGWGNTEAFF
j_gene: TRBJ2-3; v_gene: TRBV25-1; d_gene: TRBD1; abundance: few; CDR3nt: TGTGCCAGCAGTCAACCCCGACGCCGGGACAGGGGGGATAGCACAGATACGCAGTATTTT; CDR3aa: CASSQPRRRDRGDSTDTQYF
j_gene: TRBJ2-4; v_gene: TRBV25-1; d_gene: NA; abundance: few; CDR3nt: TGTGCCAGCAGTGAGGCTGGGTTCGCAAAAAACATTCAGTACTTC; CDR3aa: CASSEAGFAKNIQYF
j_gene: TRBJ2-1; v_gene: TRBV24-1; d_gene: NA; abundance: NA; CDR3nt: TGTGCCACCAGTGATAGACCCCGTGGAGGCGAGCGCAAGCAGTTCTTC; CDR3aa: CATSDRPRGGERKQFF
j_gene: TRBJ2-1; v_gene: TRBV5-1; d_gene: NA; abundance: NA; CDR3nt: TGCGCCAGCAGCTTGGAGTCCGCGAATGAGCAGTTCTTC; CDR3aa: CASSLESANEQFF
j_gene: TRBJ2-7; v_gene: TRBV7-6; d_gene: TRBD1; abundance: NA; CDR3nt: TGTGCCAGCAGCTTAGCCCCCGGGACAGACGGCGACGAGCAGTACTTC; CDR3aa: CASSLAPGTDGDEQYF
j_gene: TRBJ1-5; v_gene: TRBV6-2/TRBV6-3; d_gene: TRBD1; abundance: many; CDR3nt: TGTGCCAGCAGGAACCTACGGACAGGGCGGGATCAGCCCCAGCATTTT; CDR3aa: CASRNLRTGRDQPQHF
j_gene: TRBJ2-1; v_gene: TRBV4-3; d_gene: TRBD2; abundance: few; CDR3nt: TGCGCCAGCAGCGAAGAAGGCACTAGCGGGAGGTCCTACAATGAGCAGTTCTTC; CDR3aa: CASSEEGTSGRSYNEQFF
j_gene: TRBJ2-2; v_gene: TRBV6-5; d_gene: NA; abundance: many; CDR3nt: TGTGCCAGCAGTCCTAACGGCCAGGGAACCGGGGAGCTGTTTTTT; CDR3aa: CASSPNGQGTGELFF
j_gene: TRBJ2-1; v_gene: TRBV5-1; d_gene: TRBD1; abundance: NA; CDR3nt: TGCGCCAGCAGCTACCGGGACAGCCTAACAACTGAGCAGTTCTTC; CDR3aa: CASSYRDSLTTEQFF
j_gene: TRBJ1-2; v_gene: TRBV5-6; d_gene: TRBD1; abundance: NA; CDR3nt: TGTGCCAGCAGGATGGTCATGACAGGGATGAATGGCTACACCTTC; CDR3aa: CASRMVMTGMNGYTF
j_gene: TRBJ2-1; v_gene: TRBV7-2; d_gene: NA; abundance: NA; CDR3nt: TGTGCCAGCAGAGAGACGGGAGTAGGGTCCTACAATGAGCAGTTCTTC; CDR3aa: CASRETGVGSYNEQFF